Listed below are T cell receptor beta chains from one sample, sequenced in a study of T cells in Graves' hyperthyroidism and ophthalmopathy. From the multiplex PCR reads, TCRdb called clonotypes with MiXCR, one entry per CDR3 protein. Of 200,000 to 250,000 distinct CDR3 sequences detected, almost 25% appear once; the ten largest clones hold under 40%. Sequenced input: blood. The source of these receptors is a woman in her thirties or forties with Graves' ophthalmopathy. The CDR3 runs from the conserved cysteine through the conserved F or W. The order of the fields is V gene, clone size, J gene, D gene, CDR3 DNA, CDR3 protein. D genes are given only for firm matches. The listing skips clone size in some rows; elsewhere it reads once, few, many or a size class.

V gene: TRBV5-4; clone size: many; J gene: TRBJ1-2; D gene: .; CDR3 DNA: TGTGCCAGCAGCTTGGCGCTTGATGGCTACACCTTC; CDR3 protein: CASSLALDGYTF
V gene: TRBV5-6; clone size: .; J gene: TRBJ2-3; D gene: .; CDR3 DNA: TGTGCCAGCAGCTTGGCAAATACGCAGTATTTT; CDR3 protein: CASSLANTQYF
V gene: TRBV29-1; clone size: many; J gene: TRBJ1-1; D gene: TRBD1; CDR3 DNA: TGCAGCGTTGGGACAGGGGCTGGAACTGAAGCTTTCTTT; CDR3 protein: CSVGTGAGTEAFF
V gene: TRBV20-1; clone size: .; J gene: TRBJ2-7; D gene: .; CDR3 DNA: TGCAGTGTTAATGGCCCCGGCCATGGTTGGGAGTACTTC; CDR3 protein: CSVNGPGHGWEYF
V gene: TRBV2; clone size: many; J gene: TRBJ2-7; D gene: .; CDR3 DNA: TGTGCCAGCAACGAGGCCCTACTGTCGAACGAGCAGTACTTC; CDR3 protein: CASNEALLSNEQYF
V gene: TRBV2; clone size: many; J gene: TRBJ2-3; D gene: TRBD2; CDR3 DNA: TGTGCCAGCCGGGGTAGCGGGAGGTGGGGAGTCACAGATACGCAGTATTTT; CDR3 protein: CASRGSGRWGVTDTQYF
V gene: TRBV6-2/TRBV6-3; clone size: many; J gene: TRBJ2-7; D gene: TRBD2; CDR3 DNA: TGTGCCAGCAAAACCGGGACTAACCCCTACGAGCAGTACTTC; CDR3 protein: CASKTGTNPYEQYF
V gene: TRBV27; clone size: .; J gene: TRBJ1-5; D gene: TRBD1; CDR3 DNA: TGTGCCAGCAGTTTAAGGGACAGGGCAGGGCAGCCCCAGCATTTT; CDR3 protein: CASSLRDRAGQPQHF
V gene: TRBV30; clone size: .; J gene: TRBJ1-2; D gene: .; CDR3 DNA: TGTGCCTGGAGTCCCCCCTGGGGGGGCTTTAACTATGGCTACACCTTC; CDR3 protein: CAWSPPWGGFNYGYTF
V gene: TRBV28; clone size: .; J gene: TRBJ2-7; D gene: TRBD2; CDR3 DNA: TGTGCCAGCACTGGGGGACTAGCGACCTTCTCCTACGAGCAGTACTTC; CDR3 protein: CASTGGLATFSYEQYF
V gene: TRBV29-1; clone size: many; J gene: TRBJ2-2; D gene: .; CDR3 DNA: TGCAGCGTTGAGGGCGTGGGACAGAACACCGGGGAGCTGTTTTTT; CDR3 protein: CSVEGVGQNTGELFF
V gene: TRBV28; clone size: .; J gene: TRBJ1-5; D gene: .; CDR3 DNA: TGTGCCAGCGAGAGGGGGTCGGGCAATCAGCCCCAGCATTTT; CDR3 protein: CASERGSGNQPQHF
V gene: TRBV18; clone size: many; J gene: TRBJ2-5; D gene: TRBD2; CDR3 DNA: TGTGCCAGCTCACCAGACCTAGCGGAAGAGACCCAGTACTTC; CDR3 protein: CASSPDLAEETQYF
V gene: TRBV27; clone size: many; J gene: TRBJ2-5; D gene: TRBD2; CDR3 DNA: TGTGCCAGCAGTTTAAGTCTAGCGGGAGAGACCCAGTACTTC; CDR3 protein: CASSLSLAGETQYF
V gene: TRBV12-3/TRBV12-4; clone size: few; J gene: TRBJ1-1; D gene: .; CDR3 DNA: TGTGCCAGCAGTGAGGCGCATAAGAGCACTGAAGCTTTCTTT; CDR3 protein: CASSEAHKSTEAFF
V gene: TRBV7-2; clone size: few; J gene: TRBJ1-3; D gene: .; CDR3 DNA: TGTGCCAGCAGCTTAGTAGGGTTCTCTGGAAACACCATATATTTT; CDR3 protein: CASSLVGFSGNTIYF
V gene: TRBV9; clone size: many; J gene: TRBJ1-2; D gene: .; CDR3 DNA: TGTGCCAGCAGCGCGCAAACCGGGACAAAATCTAACTATGGCTACACCTTC; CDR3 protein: CASSAQTGTKSNYGYTF
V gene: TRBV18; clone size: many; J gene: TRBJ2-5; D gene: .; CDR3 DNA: TGTGCCAGCTCAGTGACACCAAGACAAGAGACCCAGTACTTC; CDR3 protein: CASSVTPRQETQYF
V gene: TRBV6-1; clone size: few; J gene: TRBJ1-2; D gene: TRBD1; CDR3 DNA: TGTGCCAGCAGTGGCCTCAGGGGGATCTATGGCTACACCTTC; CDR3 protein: CASSGLRGIYGYTF
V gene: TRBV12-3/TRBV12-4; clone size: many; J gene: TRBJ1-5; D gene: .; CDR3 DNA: TGTGCCAGCAGTTTATCGGGGGCTGGTCAGCCCCAGCATTTT; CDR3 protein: CASSLSGAGQPQHF
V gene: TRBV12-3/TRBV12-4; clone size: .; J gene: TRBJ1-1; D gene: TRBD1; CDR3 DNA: TGTGCCAGCAGGCCAGAGGGGGCGCGGGACACTGAAGCTTTCTTT; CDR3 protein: CASRPEGARDTEAFF
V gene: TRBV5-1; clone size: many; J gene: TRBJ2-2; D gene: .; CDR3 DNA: TGCGCCAGCAGCTTAAGACAGGACAGATCATCCGGGGAGCTGTTTTTT; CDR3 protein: CASSLRQDRSSGELFF
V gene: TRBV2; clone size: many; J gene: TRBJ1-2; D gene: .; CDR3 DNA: TGTGCCAGCAGTGTAGGGCAGCGAAACTATGGCTACACCTTC; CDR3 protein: CASSVGQRNYGYTF
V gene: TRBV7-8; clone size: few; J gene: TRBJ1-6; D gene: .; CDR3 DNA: TGTGCCAGCAGCACGCGCCCCAGGGGTCATTCACCCCTCCACTTT; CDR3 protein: CASSTRPRGHSPLHF
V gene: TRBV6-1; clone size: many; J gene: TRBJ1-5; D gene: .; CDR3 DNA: TGTGCCAGCGACCTTTGGTCAGGGAACAGCAATCAGCCCCAGCATTTT; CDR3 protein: CASDLWSGNSNQPQHF
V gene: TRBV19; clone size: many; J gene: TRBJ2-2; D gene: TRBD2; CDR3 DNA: TGTGCCAGTAGTCCGGGACTAGCGGGAGGGTTAAACACCGGGGAGCTGTTTTTT; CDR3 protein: CASSPGLAGGLNTGELFF
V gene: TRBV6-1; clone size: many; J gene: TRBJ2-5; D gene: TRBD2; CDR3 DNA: TGTGCCAGCAGTGTTAAGAGGACTAGCGGGGGGCGAGAGACCCAGTACTTC; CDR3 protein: CASSVKRTSGGRETQYF
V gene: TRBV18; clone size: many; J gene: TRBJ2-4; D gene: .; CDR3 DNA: TGTGCCAGCTCACCACAAGGGACGGCCAAAAACATTCAGTACTTC; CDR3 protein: CASSPQGTAKNIQYF
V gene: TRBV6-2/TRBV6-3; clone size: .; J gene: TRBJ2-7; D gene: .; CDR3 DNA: TGTGCCAGCAGTTACACGTTGGGGGTTTCGCACTTC; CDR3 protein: CASSYTLGVSHF
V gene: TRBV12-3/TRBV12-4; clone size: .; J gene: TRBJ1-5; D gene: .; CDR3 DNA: TGTGCCAGCAGTTTAGCGCGGGCAGGGAACAATCAGCCCCAGCATTTT; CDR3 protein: CASSLARAGNNQPQHF
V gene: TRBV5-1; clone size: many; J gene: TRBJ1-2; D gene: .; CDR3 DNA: TGCGCCAGCAGCTTGGATTCGGGGGTCTATGGCTACACCTTC; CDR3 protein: CASSLDSGVYGYTF
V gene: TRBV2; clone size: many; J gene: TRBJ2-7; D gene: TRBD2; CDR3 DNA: TGTGCCAGCAGTGATCCGGCCGCGGGGGGCTCCTACGAGCAGTACTTC; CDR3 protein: CASSDPAAGGSYEQYF
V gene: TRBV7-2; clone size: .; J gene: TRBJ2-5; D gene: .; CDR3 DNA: TGTGCCAGCAGCTTAGGGGGGGCCGAGGAAGAGACCCAGTACTTC; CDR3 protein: CASSLGGAEEETQYF
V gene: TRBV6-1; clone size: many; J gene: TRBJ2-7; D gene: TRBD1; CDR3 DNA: TGTGCCAGCAGTGAAAGCGCCGGACAGGGAACCTACGAGCAGTACTTC; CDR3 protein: CASSESAGQGTYEQYF
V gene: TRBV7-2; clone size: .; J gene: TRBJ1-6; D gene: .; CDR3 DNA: TGTGCCAGCCGAGCCATGGGGGGCGGGAATTCACCCCTCCACTTT; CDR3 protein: CASRAMGGGNSPLHF
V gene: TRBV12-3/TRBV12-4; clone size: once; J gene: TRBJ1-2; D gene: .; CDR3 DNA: TGTGCCAGCACCCCCGCAGCTAACTATGGCTACACCTTC; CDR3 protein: CASTPAANYGYTF
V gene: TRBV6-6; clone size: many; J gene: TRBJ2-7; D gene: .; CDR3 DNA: TGTGCCAGCAGAGGACTGCACTACGAGCAGTACTTC; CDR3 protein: CASRGLHYEQYF
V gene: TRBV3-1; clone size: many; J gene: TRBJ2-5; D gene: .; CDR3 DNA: TGTGCCAGCAGCCACACGACCCGAGAGGAGACCCAGTACTTC; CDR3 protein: CASSHTTREETQYF
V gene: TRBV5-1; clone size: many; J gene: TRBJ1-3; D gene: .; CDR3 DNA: TGCGCCAGCAGTTTTGGCGGGGCAGATGGAAACACCATATATTTT; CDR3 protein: CASSFGGADGNTIYF
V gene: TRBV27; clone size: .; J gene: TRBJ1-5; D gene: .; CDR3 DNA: TGTGCCAGCAGTTACCAGGGAAGGGATCAGCCCCAGCATTTT; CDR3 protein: CASSYQGRDQPQHF
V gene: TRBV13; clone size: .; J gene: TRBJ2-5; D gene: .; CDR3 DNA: TGTGCCAGCAGCCTCCGGGACCGAGGATGGGAAGAGACCCAGTACTTC; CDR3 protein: CASSLRDRGWEETQYF
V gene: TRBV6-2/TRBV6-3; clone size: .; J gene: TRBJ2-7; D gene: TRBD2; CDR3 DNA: TGTGCCAGCAGTTATGCGTTGGCCGGGAGGTCTCGTATCGAGCAGTACTTC; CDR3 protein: CASSYALAGRSRIEQYF
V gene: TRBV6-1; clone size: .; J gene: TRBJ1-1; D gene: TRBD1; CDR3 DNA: TGTGCCAGCAGTCCCCGACAGGGGTGGAGCACTGAAGCTTTCTTT; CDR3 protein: CASSPRQGWSTEAFF